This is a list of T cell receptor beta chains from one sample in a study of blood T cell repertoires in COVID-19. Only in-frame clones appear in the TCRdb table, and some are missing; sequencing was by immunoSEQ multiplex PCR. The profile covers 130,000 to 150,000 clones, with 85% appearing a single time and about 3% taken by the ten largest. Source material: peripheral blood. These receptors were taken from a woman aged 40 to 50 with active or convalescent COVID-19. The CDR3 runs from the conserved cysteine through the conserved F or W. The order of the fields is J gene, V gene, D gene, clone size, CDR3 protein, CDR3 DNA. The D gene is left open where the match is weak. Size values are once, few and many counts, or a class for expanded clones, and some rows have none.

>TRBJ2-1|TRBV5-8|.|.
CASSLGLTSYNEQFF
TGTGCCAGCAGCCTGGGACTTACCTCCTACAATGAGCAGTTCTTC
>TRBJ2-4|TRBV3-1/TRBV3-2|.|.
CASSQRSRQRVAKNIQYF
TGTGCCAGCAGCCAACGGTCGCGGCAGAGGGTGGCCAAAAACATTCAGTACTTC
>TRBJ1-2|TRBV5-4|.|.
CASSLGGQDYGYTF
TGTGCCAGCAGCTTGGGGGGGCAGGACTATGGCTACACCTTC
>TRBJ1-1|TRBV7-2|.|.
CASSPHSMNTEAFF
TGTGCCAGCAGCCCCCACAGCATGAACACTGAAGCTTTCTTT
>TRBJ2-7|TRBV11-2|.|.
CASSLFGRQGYEQYF
TGTGCCAGCAGCTTATTCGGTCGGCAGGGATACGAGCAGTACTTC
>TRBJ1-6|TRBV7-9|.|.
CASSAQRSSYNSPLHF
TGTGCCAGCAGCGCACAAAGGAGCTCCTATAATTCACCCCTCCACTTT
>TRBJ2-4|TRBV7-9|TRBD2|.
CASSLAGLAGLAKNIQYF
TGTGCCAGCAGCTTAGCGGGACTAGCGGGTCTAGCCAAAAACATTCAGTACTTC
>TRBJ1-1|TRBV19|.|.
CASSIEPGLNSEAFF
TGTGCCAGTAGTATAGAGCCGGGGTTAAACTCTGAAGCTTTCTTT
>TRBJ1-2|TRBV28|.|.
CASSFLVGYGYTF
TGTGCCAGCAGTTTCCTGGTCGGGTATGGCTACACCTTC
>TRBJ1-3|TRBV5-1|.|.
CASSLFSGSGNTIYF
TGCGCCAGCAGCTTGTTTAGCGGCTCTGGAAACACCATATATTTT
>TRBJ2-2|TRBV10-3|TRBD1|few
CAIHTGGVGELFF
TGTGCCATCCATACAGGGGGCGTCGGGGAGCTGTTTTTT
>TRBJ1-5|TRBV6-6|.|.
CASSSSRASEPQHF
TGTGCCAGCAGTTCTTCCAGGGCGTCGGAGCCCCAGCATTTT
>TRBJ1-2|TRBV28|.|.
CASRSRGRGNGYTF
TGTGCCAGCAGGTCTCGGGGGAGAGGGAATGGCTACACCTTC
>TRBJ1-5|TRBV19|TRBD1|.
CAIRDRAGGQPQHF
TGTGCCATACGGGACAGGGCAGGCGGTCAGCCCCAGCATTTT
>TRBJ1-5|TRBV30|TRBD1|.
CAWSNTGGNQPQHF
TGTGCCTGGAGTAATACAGGGGGCAATCAGCCCCAGCATTTT
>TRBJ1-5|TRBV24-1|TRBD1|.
CATSEGDSGNQPQHF
TGTGCCACCAGTGAAGGGGACAGCGGCAATCAGCCCCAGCATTTT
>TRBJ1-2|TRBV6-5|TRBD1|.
CASRRDRGNGYTF
TGTGCCAGCAGGCGGGACAGGGGGAATGGCTACACCTTC
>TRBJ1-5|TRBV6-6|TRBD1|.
CASSYWDREDQPQHF
TGTGCCAGCAGTTACTGGGACAGGGAGGACCAGCCCCAGCATTTT
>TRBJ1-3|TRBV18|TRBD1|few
CASSPRGVSLSGNTIYF
TGTGCCAGCTCACCCAGGGGGGTGTCCCTCTCTGGAAACACCATATATTTT
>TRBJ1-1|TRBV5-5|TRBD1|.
CASSWLNRGGTEAFF
TGTGCCAGCAGCTGGCTCAACAGGGGGGGCACTGAAGCTTTCTTT
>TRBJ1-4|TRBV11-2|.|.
CASSSLLDTGRGTNEKLFF
TGTGCCAGCAGCTCGCTACTAGACACGGGAAGAGGAACTAATGAAAAACTGTTTTTT
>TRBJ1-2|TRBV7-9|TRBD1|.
CASSLGRTGVEGYTF
TGTGCCAGCAGCTTAGGGAGGACAGGGGTCGAGGGCTACACCTTC
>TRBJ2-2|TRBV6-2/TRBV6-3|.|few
CASSSQTSGPTGELFF
TGTGCCAGCAGCTCACAGACCAGCGGACCCACCGGGGAGCTGTTTTTT
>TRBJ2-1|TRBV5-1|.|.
CASSPMTGGGEQFF
TGCGCCAGCAGTCCGATGACTGGGGGCGGAGAGCAGTTCTTC
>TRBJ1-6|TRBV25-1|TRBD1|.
CASRDRGPDSPLHF
TGTGCCAGCAGGGACAGGGGGCCGGATTCACCCCTCCACTTT
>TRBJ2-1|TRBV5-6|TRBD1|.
CASNIRQGYNEQFF
TGTGCCAGCAACATAAGACAGGGCTACAATGAGCAGTTCTTC
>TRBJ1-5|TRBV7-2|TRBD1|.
CASSLGQGRYQPQHF
TGTGCCAGCAGCCTGGGACAGGGGCGGTATCAGCCCCAGCATTTT
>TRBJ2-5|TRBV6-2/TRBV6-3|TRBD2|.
CASSQFAREGPQGTQYF
TGTGCCAGCAGCCAGTTCGCGCGGGAGGGCCCCCAGGGGACCCAGTACTTC
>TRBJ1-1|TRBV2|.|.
CASSDRRGNTEAFF
TGTGCCAGCAGTGACAGGCGGGGGAACACTGAAGCTTTCTTT
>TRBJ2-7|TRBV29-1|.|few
CSVGQGSYEQYF
TGCAGCGTTGGCCAGGGCTCCTACGAGCAGTACTTC
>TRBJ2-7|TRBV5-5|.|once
CASSLERGGSYEQYF
TGTGCCAGCAGCTTGGAGAGGGGAGGCTCCTACGAGCAGTACTTC
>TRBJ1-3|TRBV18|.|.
CASSPPGTPGNTIYF
TGTGCCAGCTCACCCCCCGGGACACCTGGAAACACCATATATTTT
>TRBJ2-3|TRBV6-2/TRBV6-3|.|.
CASSYIRRGTDTQYF
TGTGCCAGCAGTTATATACGCAGGGGCACAGATACGCAGTATTTT
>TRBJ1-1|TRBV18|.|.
CASSPRMQGRGNTEAFF
TGTGCCAGCTCACCTCGCATGCAGGGCCGAGGGAACACTGAAGCTTTCTTT
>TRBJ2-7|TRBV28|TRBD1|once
CASWGGQGGYEQYF
TGTGCCAGCTGGGGGGGACAGGGCGGGTACGAGCAGTACTTC
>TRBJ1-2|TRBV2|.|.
CASSYRDGYTF
TGTGCCAGCAGTTACAGGGATGGCTACACCTTC
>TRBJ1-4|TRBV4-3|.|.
CASSQNRDIREKLFF
TGCGCCAGCAGCCAGAATAGGGACATCCGGGAAAAACTGTTTTTT
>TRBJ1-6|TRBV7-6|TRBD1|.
CASSTGTGWSYNSPLHF
TGTGCCAGCAGCACTGGGACAGGGTGGTCCTATAATTCACCCCTCCACTTT
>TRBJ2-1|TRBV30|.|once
CAWSSKLTRDNEQFF
TGTGCCTGGAGTTCAAAATTAACCCGGGACAATGAGCAGTTCTTC
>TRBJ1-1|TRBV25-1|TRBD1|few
CASSKYGRGQGRETEAFF
TGTGCCAGCAGTAAATATGGAAGAGGACAGGGGCGAGAAACTGAAGCTTTCTTT
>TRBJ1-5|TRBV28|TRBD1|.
CASSLAGGLQPQHF
TGTGCCAGCAGTTTAGCAGGGGGACTTCAGCCCCAGCATTTT
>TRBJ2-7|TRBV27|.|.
CASSPNSYEQYF
TGTGCCAGCAGTCCCAACTCCTACGAGCAGTACTTC
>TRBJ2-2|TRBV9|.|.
CASSVPPQGTGELFF
TGTGCCAGCAGCGTCCCCCCCCAGGGCACCGGGGAGCTGTTTTTT
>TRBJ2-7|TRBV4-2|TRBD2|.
CASSQGPGGPEEQYF
TGTGCCAGCAGCCAAGGTCCGGGGGGGCCCGAGGAGCAGTACTTC
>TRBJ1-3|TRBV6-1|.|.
CASSEAAGPGGNTIYF
TGTGCCAGCAGTGAAGCGGCAGGGCCGGGCGGAAACACCATATATTTT
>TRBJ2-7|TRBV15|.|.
CATSRDAYEQYF
TGTGCCACCAGCAGAGACGCCTACGAGCAGTACTTC
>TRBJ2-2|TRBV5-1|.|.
CASSLVGQGTGELFF
TGCGCCAGCAGCTTGGTGGGTCAGGGGACCGGGGAGCTGTTTTTT
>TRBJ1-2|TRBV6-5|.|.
CASSLQGVDGYTF
TGTGCCAGCAGTTTACAGGGCGTTGACGGCTACACCTTC
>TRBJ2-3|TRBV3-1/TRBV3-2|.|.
CASSSGTPPDTQYF
TGTGCCAGCAGCTCCGGGACTCCCCCGGATACGCAGTATTTT
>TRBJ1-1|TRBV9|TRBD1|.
CASSTRTGGTEAFF
TGTGCCAGCAGCACCCGGACAGGCGGGACTGAAGCTTTCTTT
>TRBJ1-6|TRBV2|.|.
CASSGMGGQGRSPLHF
TGTGCCAGCAGTGGGATGGGGGGTCAGGGTCGTTCACCCCTCCACTTT
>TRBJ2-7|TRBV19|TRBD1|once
CASSDGTGGSYEQYF
TGTGCCAGTAGTGACGGGACAGGGGGCTCCTACGAGCAGTACTTC
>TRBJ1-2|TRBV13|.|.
CASSSDQTEFTHGYTF
TGTGCCAGCAGCTCAGACCAGACGGAGTTCACTCATGGCTACACCTTC
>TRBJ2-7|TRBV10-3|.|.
CAISELDSSYEQYF
TGTGCCATCAGTGAGCTTGACAGTTCCTACGAGCAGTACTTC
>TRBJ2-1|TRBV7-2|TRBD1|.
CASSLFDRDPYNEQFF
TGTGCCAGCAGCTTATTTGACAGGGACCCGTACAATGAGCAGTTCTTC
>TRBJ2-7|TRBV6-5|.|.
CASATGAGQRYEQYF
TGTGCCAGCGCCACAGGGGCGGGACAGCGCTACGAGCAGTACTTC
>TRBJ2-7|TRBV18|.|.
CASSPNLQGSEQYF
TGTGCCAGCTCACCGAATTTGCAGGGGTCCGAGCAGTACTTC
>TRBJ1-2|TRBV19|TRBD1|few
CASSIGDRVYYGYTF
TGTGCCAGTAGTATCGGGGACAGGGTTTACTATGGCTACACCTTC
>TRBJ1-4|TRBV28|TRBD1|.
CASSPGTGSTNEKLFF
TGTGCCAGCAGCCCCGGGACAGGGTCGACTAATGAAAAACTGTTTTTT